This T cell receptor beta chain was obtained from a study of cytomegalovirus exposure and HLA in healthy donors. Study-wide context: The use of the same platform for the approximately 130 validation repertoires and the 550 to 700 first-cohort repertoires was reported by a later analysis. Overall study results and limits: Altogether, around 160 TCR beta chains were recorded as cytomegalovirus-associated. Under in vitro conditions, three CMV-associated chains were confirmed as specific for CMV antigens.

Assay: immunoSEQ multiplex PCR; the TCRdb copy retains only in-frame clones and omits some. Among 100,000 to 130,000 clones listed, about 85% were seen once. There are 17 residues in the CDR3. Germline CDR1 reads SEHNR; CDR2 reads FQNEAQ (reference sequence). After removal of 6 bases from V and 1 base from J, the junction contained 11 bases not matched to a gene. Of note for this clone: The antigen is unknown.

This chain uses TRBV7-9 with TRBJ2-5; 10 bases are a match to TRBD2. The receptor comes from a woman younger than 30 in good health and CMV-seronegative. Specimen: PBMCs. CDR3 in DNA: TGTGCCAGCAGGGCTGTATCGACTAGCGGGTCCCAAGAGACCCAGTACTTC. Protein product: CASRAVSTSGSQETQYF.